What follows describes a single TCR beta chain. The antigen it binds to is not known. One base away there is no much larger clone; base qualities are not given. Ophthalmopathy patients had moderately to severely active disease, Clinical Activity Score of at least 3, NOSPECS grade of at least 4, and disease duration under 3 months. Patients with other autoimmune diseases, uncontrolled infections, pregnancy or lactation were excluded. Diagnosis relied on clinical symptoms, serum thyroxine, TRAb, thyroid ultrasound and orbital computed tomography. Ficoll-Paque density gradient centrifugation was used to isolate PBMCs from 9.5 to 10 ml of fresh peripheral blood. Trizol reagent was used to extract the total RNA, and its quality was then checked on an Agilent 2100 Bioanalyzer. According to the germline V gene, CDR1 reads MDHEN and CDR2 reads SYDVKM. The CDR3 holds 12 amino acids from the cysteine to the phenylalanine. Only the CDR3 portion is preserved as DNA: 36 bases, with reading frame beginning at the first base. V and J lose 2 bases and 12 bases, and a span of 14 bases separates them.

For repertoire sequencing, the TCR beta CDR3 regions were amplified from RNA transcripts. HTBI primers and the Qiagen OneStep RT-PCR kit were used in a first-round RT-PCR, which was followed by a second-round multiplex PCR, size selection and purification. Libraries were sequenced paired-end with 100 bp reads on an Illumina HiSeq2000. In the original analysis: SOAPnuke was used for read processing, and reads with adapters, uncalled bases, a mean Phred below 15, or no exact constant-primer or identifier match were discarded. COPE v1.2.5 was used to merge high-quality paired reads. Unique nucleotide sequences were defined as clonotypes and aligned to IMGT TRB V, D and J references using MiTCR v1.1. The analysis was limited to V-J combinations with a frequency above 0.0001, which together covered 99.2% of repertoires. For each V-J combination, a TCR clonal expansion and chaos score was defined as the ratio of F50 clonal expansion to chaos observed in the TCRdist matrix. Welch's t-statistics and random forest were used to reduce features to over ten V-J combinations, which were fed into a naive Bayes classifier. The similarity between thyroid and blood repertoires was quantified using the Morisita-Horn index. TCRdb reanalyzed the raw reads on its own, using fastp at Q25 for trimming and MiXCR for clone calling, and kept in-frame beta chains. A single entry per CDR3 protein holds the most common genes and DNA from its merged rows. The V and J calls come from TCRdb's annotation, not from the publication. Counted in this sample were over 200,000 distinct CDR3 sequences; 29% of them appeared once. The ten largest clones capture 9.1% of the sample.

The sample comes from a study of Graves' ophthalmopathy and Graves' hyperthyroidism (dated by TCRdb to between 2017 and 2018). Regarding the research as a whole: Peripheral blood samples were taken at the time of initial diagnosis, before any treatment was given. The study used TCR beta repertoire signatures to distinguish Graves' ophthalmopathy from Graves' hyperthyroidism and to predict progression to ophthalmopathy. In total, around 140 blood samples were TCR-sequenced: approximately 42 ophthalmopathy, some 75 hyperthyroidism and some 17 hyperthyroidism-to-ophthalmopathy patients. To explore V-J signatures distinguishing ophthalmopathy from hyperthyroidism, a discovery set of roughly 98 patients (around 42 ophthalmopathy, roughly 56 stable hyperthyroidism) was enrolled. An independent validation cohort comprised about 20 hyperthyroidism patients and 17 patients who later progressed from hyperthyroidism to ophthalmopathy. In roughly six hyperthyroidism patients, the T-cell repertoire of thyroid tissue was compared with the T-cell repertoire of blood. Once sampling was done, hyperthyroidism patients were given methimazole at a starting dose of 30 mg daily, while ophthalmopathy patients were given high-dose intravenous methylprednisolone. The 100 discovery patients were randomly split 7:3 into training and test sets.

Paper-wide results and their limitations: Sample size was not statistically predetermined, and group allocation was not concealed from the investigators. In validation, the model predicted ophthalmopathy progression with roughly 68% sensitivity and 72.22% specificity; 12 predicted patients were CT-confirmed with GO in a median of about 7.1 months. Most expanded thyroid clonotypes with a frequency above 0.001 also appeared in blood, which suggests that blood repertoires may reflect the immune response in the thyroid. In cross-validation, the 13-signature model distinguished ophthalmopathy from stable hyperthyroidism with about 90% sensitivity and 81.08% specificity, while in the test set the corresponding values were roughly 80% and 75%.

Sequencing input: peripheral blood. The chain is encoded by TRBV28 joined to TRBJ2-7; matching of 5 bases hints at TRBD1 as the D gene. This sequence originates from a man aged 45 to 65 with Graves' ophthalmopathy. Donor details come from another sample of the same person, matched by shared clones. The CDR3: CASSLGQGDPYF. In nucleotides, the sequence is TGTGCCAGCAGTTTAGGCCAAGGGGATCCGTACTTC.